This is a list of T cell receptor beta chains from one sample in a study of hypomethylating agent response in myelodysplastic syndrome. Sequencing used immunoSEQ multiplex PCR; TCRdb keeps in-frame clones, though not all of them. Of fewer than 2,000 clones listed, around four fifths were seen once; the top ten hold around a sixth. The specimen was bone marrow, collected before or after starting hypomethylating agent treatment for myelodysplastic syndrome (not recorded which). The receptors here all came from a human donor with myelodysplastic syndrome. Both conserved end residues are part of each CDR3. Each record gives: D gene, clone size, J gene, V gene, CDR3 DNA, CDR3 protein. A D gene is named only where the DNA matches it firmly. Size is stated for part of the rows, as once, few or many counts, or as a class when the clone is expanded.

d_gene: .; abundance: .; j_gene: TRBJ2-2; v_gene: TRBV11-2; CDR3nt: TGTGCCAGCAGCTTAATCCGGGGGGCAGCCGGGGAGCTGTTTTTT; CDR3aa: CASSLIRGAAGELFF
d_gene: TRBD1; abundance: .; j_gene: TRBJ1-5; v_gene: TRBV19; CDR3nt: TGTGCCAGTAGTATTCCGGGACAGGGGGCGAGGCAGCCCCAGCATTTT; CDR3aa: CASSIPGQGARQPQHF
d_gene: .; abundance: few; j_gene: TRBJ1-4; v_gene: TRBV7-9; CDR3nt: TGTGCCACAGAGGGGAGGGATCGAGAAAAACTGTTTTTT; CDR3aa: CATEGRDREKLFF
d_gene: TRBD1; abundance: .; j_gene: TRBJ1-2; v_gene: TRBV27; CDR3nt: TGTGCCAGCAGTCCCCCGACAGGGGGCGAGAATGGCTACACCTTC; CDR3aa: CASSPPTGGENGYTF
d_gene: .; abundance: .; j_gene: TRBJ1-1; v_gene: TRBV19; CDR3nt: TGTGCCAGTAATAATTGGGCAGCCAACACTGAAGCTTTCTTT; CDR3aa: CASNNWAANTEAFF
d_gene: .; abundance: .; j_gene: TRBJ2-1; v_gene: TRBV19; CDR3nt: TGTGCCAGTAGTGTCAGGGGCAATGAGCAGTTCTTC; CDR3aa: CASSVRGNEQFF
d_gene: TRBD1; abundance: .; j_gene: TRBJ1-2; v_gene: TRBV27; CDR3nt: TGTGCCAGCAGTTTGGACAGGGACTCTGGCTACACCTTC; CDR3aa: CASSLDRDSGYTF
d_gene: TRBD1; abundance: once; j_gene: TRBJ2-7; v_gene: TRBV6-1; CDR3nt: TGTGCCAGCAGTGAGATCACAGGGGGGCGCTACGAGCAGTACTTC; CDR3aa: CASSEITGGRYEQYF
d_gene: .; abundance: .; j_gene: TRBJ1-6; v_gene: TRBV2; CDR3nt: TGTGCCAGCAGTGAATTAGGGCCGCAAAATTCACCCCTCCACTTT; CDR3aa: CASSELGPQNSPLHF
d_gene: .; abundance: .; j_gene: TRBJ1-6; v_gene: TRBV2; CDR3nt: TGTGCCAGCAGTGAAAGGGGGGTTCAATCACCCCTCCACTTT; CDR3aa: CASSERGVQSPLHF
d_gene: TRBD1; abundance: once; j_gene: TRBJ2-1; v_gene: TRBV7-9; CDR3nt: TGTGCCAGCAGCGTGGGACAGGGAGGCTACAATGAGCAGTTCTTC; CDR3aa: CASSVGQGGYNEQFF
d_gene: .; abundance: .; j_gene: TRBJ2-3; v_gene: TRBV5-1; CDR3nt: TGCGCCAGCAGCTTGGATAATTCTGGTGCGGGTGCGCAGTATTTT; CDR3aa: CASSLDNSGAGAQYF
d_gene: TRBD2; abundance: .; j_gene: TRBJ2-4; v_gene: TRBV10-1; CDR3nt: TGCGCCAGCAGTGACCGGGGGGGCCTCGGGAACATTCAGTACTTC; CDR3aa: CASSDRGGLGNIQYF
d_gene: .; abundance: few; j_gene: TRBJ1-1; v_gene: TRBV4-1; CDR3nt: TGCGCCAGCAGCCAAGTGTTCGACAGGTTGAACACTGAAGCTTTCTTT; CDR3aa: CASSQVFDRLNTEAFF